The 7 T cell receptor beta chains presented below share a single source sample, sequenced in a study of cytomegalovirus exposure and HLA in healthy donors. The table came from immunoSEQ multiplex PCR; TCRdb's copy has only in-frame clones and leaves some out. The sample lists some 240,000 clones; approximately 83% were seen once. The sample comprised PBMCs. These receptors all come from a woman in her thirties in good health and CMV-seropositive.

V and J are TRBV27 and TRBJ1-2; D may be TRBD1 (5 bases). V lost 6 bases and J 4 bases, leaving 18 bases between the germline ends. CDR3 length: 15 amino acids. Per the germline V gene, CDR1 is MNHEY and CDR2 is SMNVEV (reference sequence). CDR3 sequence (DNA): TGTGCCAGCAGCCAAAAACCGTGGGGGGTCTATGGCTACACCTTC. It specifies CASSQKPWGVYGYTF.

The chain carries TRBV18 and TRBJ1-2, with TRBD1 matching over 9 bases. CDR3 length equals 16 residues. Germline V gene sequence: CDR1 KGHSH, CDR2 LQKENI. The V and J ends lost 3 bases and 7 bases, in that order; junction bases with no gene match: 12. The CDR3 DNA is TGTGCCAGCTCACCTGCTTGGGGACAGGGCTCAAGTGGCTACACCTTC. It codes for CASSPAWGQGSSGYTF.

The rearrangement uses TRBV5-6 and TRBJ1-4, with unresolved D. V was pared by 2 bases and J by 7 bases, with 9 bases between. The CDR3 sequence is 13 residues long. Germline CDR1 and CDR2: SGHDT and YYEEEE. In DNA form, the CDR3 reads TGTGCCAGCAGCTTTAACGTCGGTGAAAAACTGTTTTTT. Translating gives CASSFNVGEKLFF.

This sequence joins TRBV19 and TRBJ1-5; D uncertain. Trimming removed 7 bases from V and 2 bases from J, with 18 bases in between. Germline-derived CDR1 and CDR2 are LNHDA and SQIVND (reference sequence). This CDR3 is 16 amino acids long. The CDR3 sequence: CASTPHGGRGNQPQHF. The DNA for the CDR3 is TGTGCCAGTACCCCCCACGGCGGGAGGGGCAATCAGCCCCAGCATTTT.

The V gene is TRBV19, the J gene TRBJ1-1; 9 positions match TRBD1. This CDR3 region has 19 residues. V was pared by 4 bases and J by 1 base, with 16 bases of the junction left unmatched. In germline, CDR1 is LNHDA, CDR2 SQIVND (reference sequence). Written as DNA, the CDR3 is TGTGCCAGTAGTACACGCCCTAAGGGACAGGGAAGGGGGAACACTGAAGCTTTCTTT. Protein product: CASSTRPKGQGRGNTEAFF.

This clone was recorded a few times. The chain is built from TRBV11-3 and TRBJ1-1, with D maybe TRBD1 (6 bases). Looked up from germline, CDR1 is SGHNT and CDR2 is YENEEA. V dropped 5 bases and J dropped 3 bases, with 13 bases sitting between them. The CDR3 loop spans 14 amino acids. CDR3 amino acids: CASSPYRDHTEAFF. CDR3 sequence (DNA): TGTGCCAGCAGCCCCTACAGGGACCACACTGAAGCTTTCTTT.

This clone was found a few times. The rearrangement uses TRBV9 and TRBJ1-2; 7 bases align to TRBD1. This CDR3 region has 14 residues. From germline, CDR1 is SGDLS and CDR2 YYNGEE. Trimming at V came to 6 bases and at J to 0 bases, leaving 5 bases not matched to a gene. CDR3 region: CASTGGQPNYGYTF. The CDR3 DNA is TGTGCCAGCACCGGGGGACAGCCTAACTATGGCTACACCTTC.